The source of this T cell receptor (beta chain) is a study of OX40 agonist ivuxolimab in advanced cancers. Study summary: Administration of intravenous ivuxolimab to patients occurred every 2 weeks at 0.01 to 10 mg/kg. Three patients had partial responses: one hepatocellular carcinoma, two cutaneous melanoma.

As to this clone: Its antigen is unidentified.

Regarding the study as a whole: Relative to CD4+ cells, CD8+ T cells on average had more expanded clones.

The CDR3 spans 21 residues. The V end was cut by 0 bases, the J end by 0 bases, with 21 bases between. Germline loops: CDR1 LGHNA, CDR2 YSLEER. Data came from immunoSEQ multiplex PCR; TCRdb stores just in-frame clones and leaves some out. This sample yields more than 70,000 clones, of which about nine tenths are seen a single time; 0.33% belongs to the top ten. Sample: CD4+ or CD8+ T cells sorted from blood, taken in a trial of the OX40 agonist ivuxolimab. This chain joins TRBV4-3 and TRBJ2-6; D is unclear. The TCR comes from an adult with an advanced solid tumor such as melanoma, head and neck, liver or kidney cancer. DNA for the CDR3: TGCGCCAGCAGCCAAGATCTGCCGATAGGACGCTGGATCTCTGGGGCCAACGTCCTGACTTTC. It encodes CASSQDLPIGRWISGANVLTF.